Sequencing of this TCR beta chain was carried out in a study of CD8+CD57+ T cells in acquired aplastic anemia. As for the study in general: Isolated CD4+ and CD8+ cells, once sorted, yielded DNA averaging approximately 3 ug. Sequencing produced an average of around 10 million reads per healthy donor for CD4+ cells.

Broader study findings: Patients and healthy controls showed no significant CD8+ Simpson's diversity difference. Shared by patients and controls, approximately 29 CD8+ CDR3s were abundant in patients.

Comments on this clonotype: The antigen remains unidentified.

Trimming left V 1 base short and J 6 bases short, with 12 bases between. CDR3 size: 14 residues. Per germline, CDR1 MNHNS and CDR2 SASEGT. Genomic DNA constituted the template upon which TCR beta VDJ and CDR3 profiling was performed. One entry per CDR3 protein, called by TCRdb with MiXCR from the reads. The top ten hold around 0.96% of the sample, which has about 160,000 distinct CDR3 sequences, roughly 40% seen once. The sequencing sample was made of sorted CD4+, CD8+, or CD8+CD57+ T cells (not recorded which) from PBMCs. The sequence was collected from a human donor in good health. The chain has TRBV6-1 and TRBJ1-1; maybe TRBD1 (5 bases). CDR3 amino acids: CASSEEGLGAEAFF. In DNA, the CDR3 is TGTGCCAGCAGTGAAGAGGGTTTAGGGGCTGAAGCTTTCTTT.